The sequence of this T cell receptor beta chain was determined in a study of blood T cells in healthy people across ages. Overall study context: Per two T cells, template switching captured roughly one barcoded beta molecule.

A second PCR, run for roughly 7 to 12 cycles, used a sample-barcoded 5' primer plus a J-beta primer mix. TCRdb re-called the 5' RACE reads with MiXCR, one entry per CDR3 protein. The sample has around 1,800,000 distinct CDR3 sequences, around 42% seen once; the top ten hold roughly 23%. Regarding this clonotype: Its antigen remains unknown.

Germline V gene lookup returns CDR1 SGHRS and CDR2 YFSETQ. Trimming cost V 0 bases and J 0 bases, with 9 bases left between them. This CDR3 has 15 residues. Broader study findings: With age, beta diversity per million T cells declined roughly linearly, significantly by 30 to 40.

The chain links TRBV5-1 to TRBJ1-2; D remains unclear. The sample was blood. This clonotype was sampled from a human donor in good health. The CDR3 bases are TGCGCCAGCAGCTTGGCGGCAAATTCTAACTATGGCTACACCTTC. Translated, it gives CASSLAANSNYGYTF.